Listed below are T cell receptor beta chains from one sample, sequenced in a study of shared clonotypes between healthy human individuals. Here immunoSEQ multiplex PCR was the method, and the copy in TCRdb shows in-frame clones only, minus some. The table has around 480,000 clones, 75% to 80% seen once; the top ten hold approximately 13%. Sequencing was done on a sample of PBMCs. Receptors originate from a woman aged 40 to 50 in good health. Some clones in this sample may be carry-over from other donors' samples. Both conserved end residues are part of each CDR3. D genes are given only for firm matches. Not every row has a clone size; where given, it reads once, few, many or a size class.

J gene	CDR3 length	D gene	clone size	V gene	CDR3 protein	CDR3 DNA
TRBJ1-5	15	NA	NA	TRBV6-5	CASSSLNGRRQPQHF	TGTGCCAGCAGTTCCCTCAACGGGAGGAGACAGCCCCAGCATTTT
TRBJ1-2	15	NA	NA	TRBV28	CASIGTSRRNYGYTF	TGTGCCAGCATCGGGACGTCTCGTCGGAACTATGGCTACACCTTC
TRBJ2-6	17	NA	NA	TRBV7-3	CASSFQAAASGANVLTF	TGTGCCAGCAGCTTTCAGGCGGCGGCTTCTGGGGCCAACGTCCTGACTTTC
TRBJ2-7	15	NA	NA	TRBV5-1	CASSLAYLQGSEQYF	TGCGCCAGCAGCTTGGCCTATCTCCAGGGTAGCGAGCAGTACTTC
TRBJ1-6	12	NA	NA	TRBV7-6	CASGTRNSPLHF	TGTGCCAGCGGTACACGGAATTCACCCCTCCACTTT
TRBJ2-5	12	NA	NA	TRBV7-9	CASSRTEETQYF	TGTGCCAGCAGCCGGACAGAAGAGACCCAGTACTTC
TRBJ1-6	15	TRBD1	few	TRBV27	CASSPSTGRDSPLHF	TGTGCCAGCAGTCCTTCGACAGGGCGCGATTCACCCCTCCACTTT
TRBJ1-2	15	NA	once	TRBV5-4	CASSSPGVGDYGYTF	TGTGCCAGCAGCAGTCCGGGGGTCGGGGACTATGGCTACACCTTC
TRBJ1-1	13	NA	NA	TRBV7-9	CASSLGSAREAFF	TGTGCCAGCAGCTTAGGAAGCGCCCGAGAAGCTTTCTTT
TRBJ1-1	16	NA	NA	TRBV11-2	CASSWALGPTSTEAFF	TGTGCCAGCAGCTGGGCTCTGGGTCCTACGAGCACTGAAGCTTTCTTT
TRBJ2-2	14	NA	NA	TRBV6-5	CASRFQRFTGELFF	TGTGCCAGCAGGTTCCAGAGATTCACCGGGGAGCTGTTTTTT
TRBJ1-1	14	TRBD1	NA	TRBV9	CASSVTGGNTEAFF	TGTGCCAGCAGCGTCACAGGGGGAAACACTGAAGCTTTCTTT
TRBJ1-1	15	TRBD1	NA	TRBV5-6	CASSRQGTMNTEAFF	TGTGCCAGCAGCCGACAGGGGACGATGAACACTGAAGCTTTCTTT
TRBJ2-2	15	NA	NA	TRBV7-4	CASSLPARGAGELFF	TGTGCCAGCAGCTTACCGGCCAGGGGAGCAGGGGAGCTGTTTTTT
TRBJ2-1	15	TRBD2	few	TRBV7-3	CASSLNSGSRNEQFF	TGTGCCAGCAGCTTAAACAGCGGGAGTCGGAATGAGCAGTTCTTC
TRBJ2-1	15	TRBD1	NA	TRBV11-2	CASSATGESSNEQFF	TGTGCCAGCAGCGCCACAGGGGAATCGTCTAATGAGCAGTTCTTC
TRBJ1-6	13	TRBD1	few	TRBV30	CAWKGTGDSPLHF	TGTGCCTGGAAGGGGACAGGGGATTCACCCCTCCACTTT
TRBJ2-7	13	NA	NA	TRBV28	CASRPGPKREQYF	TGTGCCAGCAGGCCGGGACCCAAACGCGAGCAGTACTTC
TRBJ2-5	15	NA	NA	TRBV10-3	CAISEPGGPTETQYF	TGTGCCATCAGTGAGCCTGGAGGGCCAACAGAGACCCAGTACTTC
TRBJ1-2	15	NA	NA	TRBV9	CASSVAAQGGYGYTF	TGTGCCAGCAGCGTAGCCGCCCAAGGGGGTTATGGCTACACCTTC
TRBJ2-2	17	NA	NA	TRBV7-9	CASSPGIRQLNTGELFF	TGTGCCAGCAGTCCGGGAATTAGGCAGTTAAACACCGGGGAGCTGTTTTTT
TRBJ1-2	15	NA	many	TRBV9	CASSVEGVLGYGYTF	TGTGCCAGCAGCGTAGAGGGTGTGCTGGGCTATGGCTACACCTTC
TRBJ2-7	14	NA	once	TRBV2	CASRNPGHSYEQYF	TGTGCCAGCAGGAACCCGGGACACTCCTACGAGCAGTACTTC
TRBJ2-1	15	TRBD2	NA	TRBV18	CASLLGLAGYNEQFF	TGTGCCAGCTTACTGGGACTAGCGGGGTACAATGAGCAGTTCTTC
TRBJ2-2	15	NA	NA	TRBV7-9	CASRTDRGNTGELFF	TGTGCCAGCAGGACCGATCGGGGGAACACCGGGGAGCTGTTTTTT
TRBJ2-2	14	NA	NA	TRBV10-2	CASSGAVTPGELFF	TGCGCCAGCAGTGGGGCGGTAACACCCGGGGAGCTGTTTTTT
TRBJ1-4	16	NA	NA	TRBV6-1	CASSAGSPLTNEKLFF	TGTGCCAGCAGTGCGGGGTCGCCCTTGACTAATGAAAAACTGTTTTTT
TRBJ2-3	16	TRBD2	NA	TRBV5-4	CASSSGLAGATDTQYF	TGTGCCAGCAGCTCGGGACTAGCGGGAGCTACAGATACGCAGTATTTT
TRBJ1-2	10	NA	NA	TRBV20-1	CSASVYGYTF	TGCAGTGCTAGTGTGTATGGCTACACCTTC
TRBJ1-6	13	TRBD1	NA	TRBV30	CAWSGQVNSPLHF	TGTGCCTGGTCCGGACAGGTTAATTCACCCCTCCACTTT
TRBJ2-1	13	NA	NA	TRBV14	CASSQENRGEQFF	TGTGCCAGCAGCCAAGAAAACCGGGGTGAGCAGTTCTTC
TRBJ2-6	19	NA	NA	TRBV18	CASSPFRGNTPSGANVLTF	TGTGCCAGCTCACCGTTTAGGGGGAATACACCCTCTGGGGCCAACGTCCTGACTTTC